These T cell receptor beta chains were read from a single sample in a study of CD8 T cells in ankylosing spondylitis. One entry per CDR3 protein, called by TCRdb with MiXCR from the 5' RACE reads. The table has just under 550,000 distinct CDR3 sequences, roughly 13% seen once. The material sequenced was blood, either unsorted or a sorted T cell fraction (not recorded which). These receptors were collected from a male donor with ankylosing spondylitis. CDR3s include the opening cysteine and the closing phenylalanine or tryptophan. D genes are given only for firm matches. The size of a clone is reported for some rows only, either as once, few or many, or as a class for expanded clones.

clone_size d_call j_call v_call cdr3_nt cdr3_aa
- - TRBJ2-7 TRBV20-1 TGCAGTGCTGAATCCAGGGGCAACTACGAGCAGTACTTC CSAESRGNYEQYF
few - TRBJ2-3 TRBV27 TGTGCCAGCAGCGTTCAACTCGGTGTCCAGGATACGCAGTATTTT CASSVQLGVQDTQYF
few TRBD1 TRBJ1-2 TRBV24-1 TGTGCCACCAGTGATTCGGACAGGGGCTACACCTTC CATSDSDRGYTF
many - TRBJ2-1 TRBV5-1 TGCGCCAGCAGCCGCCTAGAATCGGCTGAGCAGTTCTTC CASSRLESAEQFF
many TRBD1 TRBJ2-3 TRBV5-1 TGCGCCAGCAGCCATGCGGACAGGGGGACAGATACGCAGTATTTT CASSHADRGTDTQYF
few TRBD2 TRBJ2-1 TRBV7-2 TGTGCCAGCAGCTTAGCGATCGGACTAGCGGGAAAGGGAGAGCAGTTCTTC CASSLAIGLAGKGEQFF
- - TRBJ2-3 TRBV6-5 TGTGCCAGCAGTTACCGGGGCGACAGCACAGATACGCAGTATTTT CASSYRGDSTDTQYF
- - TRBJ2-5 TRBV24-1 TGTGCCACCAGTGATACGCGGGGTGCACAAGAGACCCAGTACTTC CATSDTRGAQETQYF
- - TRBJ2-7 TRBV29-1 TGCAGCGGATGGACGGACCTCTACGAGCAGTACTTC CSGWTDLYEQYF
- - TRBJ1-1 TRBV11-2 TGTGCCAGCAGCTTAGACCACGGCACTGAAGCTTTCTTT CASSLDHGTEAFF
few - TRBJ1-5 TRBV20-1 TGCAGTGCGCCGACAGTCTATAGCAATCAGCCCCAGCATTTT CSAPTVYSNQPQHF
many TRBD1 TRBJ2-7 TRBV7-9 TGTGCCAGCAGCTTCGGTGACCGGAGGGACAGGGGCCTCGAGCAGTACTTC CASSFGDRRDRGLEQYF
few TRBD2 TRBJ2-3 TRBV7-9 TGTGCCAGCAGCACCGTTAGCGGGAGGGCCAGCGCAGATACGCAGTATTTT CASSTVSGRASADTQYF
many TRBD2 TRBJ2-7 TRBV5-1 TGCGCCAGCAGACAAGCGGGAGAATCCTACGAGCAGTACTTC CASRQAGESYEQYF
medium-sized TRBD2 TRBJ2-3 TRBV7-2 TGTGCCAGCAGCTTAGTTGGTGGGAGGGCCCCAGATACGCAGTATTTT CASSLVGGRAPDTQYF
few - TRBJ1-5 TRBV29-1 TGCAGCGTAGAAGATGGGGGCCAGCCCCAGCATTTT CSVEDGGQPQHF
few TRBD1 TRBJ2-3 TRBV28 TGTGCCAGCAGCACCGAACGACAGGGGCGAACGCAGTATTTT CASSTERQGRTQYF
few - TRBJ2-5 TRBV12-3/TRBV12-4 TGTGCCAGCAGAGAGCCGGGACTGAAAGAGACCCAGTACTTC CASREPGLKETQYF
few TRBD2 TRBJ2-2 TRBV20-1 TGCAGTGCCTGGCTACTAGCGGCGAACACCGGGGAGCTGTTTTTT CSAWLLAANTGELFF
- TRBD2 TRBJ2-3 TRBV6-1 TGTGCCAGCGGTAAAGATAGCGGGAGCAAAATAGATACGCAGTATTTT CASGKDSGSKIDTQYF
many - TRBJ2-7 TRBV7-6 TGTGCCAGCAGCGCTACTAGTAACGACTACGAGCAGTACTTC CASSATSNDYEQYF
few - TRBJ1-1 TRBV5-1 TGCGCCAGCTCCCCCCGGGGAAAAGACACTGAAGCTTTCTTT CASSPRGKDTEAFF
- - TRBJ2-3 TRBV7-6 TGTGCCAGCAGTTACGACGGACTGTCTACCACAGATACGCAGTATTTT CASSYDGLSTTDTQYF
- - TRBJ2-2 TRBV7-2 TGTGCCAGCAGCCAAAGGGGGGGCCAGAACACCGGGGAGCTGTTTTTT CASSQRGGQNTGELFF
- - TRBJ2-1 TRBV20-1 TGCAGTGCTTACCTTACTAGCAGCAATGAGCAGTTCTTC CSAYLTSSNEQFF
many - TRBJ1-1 TRBV25-1 TGTGCCAGCAGTGAATGGGGGAACACTGAAGCTTTCTTT CASSEWGNTEAFF
- - TRBJ2-3 TRBV12-5 TGTGCTAGTGGTCCCCTAGGGGGAACCAGCACAGATACGCAGTATTTT CASGPLGGTSTDTQYF
- - TRBJ2-1 TRBV20-1 TGCAGTGCTAGCGGTAACTACAATGAGCAGTTCTTC CSASGNYNEQFF
few - TRBJ1-2 TRBV19 TGTGCCAGTAGTACCCAGGGACTCGTTAACTATGGCTACACCTTC CASSTQGLVNYGYTF